A selection of T cell receptor beta chains follows, all from one sample in a study of T cell changes during pregnancy in multiple sclerosis. The repertoire was sequenced with immunoSEQ multiplex PCR; TCRdb's copy has only in-frame clones and lacks some. The top ten clones hold 0.45% to 0.7% of a sample with around 34,000 clones, almost 90% of them seen once. The material was CD4+ T cells from peripheral blood mononuclear cells, obtained in the second trimester of pregnancy. The receptors shown here come from a female donor with multiple sclerosis, enrolled in a pregnancy study. The CDR3 runs from the conserved cysteine through the conserved F or W. The D gene is left open where the match is weak.

D gene: TRBD1
CDR3 length: 15
J gene: TRBJ2-3
V gene: TRBV5-6
CDR3 protein: CASSSPGQGVDTQYF

D gene: -
CDR3 length: 16
J gene: TRBJ2-4
V gene: TRBV4-1
CDR3 protein: CASSQDAGAAKNIQYF

D gene: -
CDR3 length: 17
J gene: TRBJ2-3
V gene: TRBV2
CDR3 protein: CASSVRVGAPSTDTQYF

D gene: -
CDR3 length: 20
J gene: TRBJ2-7
V gene: TRBV12-2
CDR3 protein: CASRLVGTGNPEREAYEQYF

D gene: -
CDR3 length: 11
J gene: TRBJ2-7
V gene: TRBV29-1
CDR3 protein: CSVGGSYEQYF

D gene: -
CDR3 length: 14
J gene: TRBJ2-1
V gene: TRBV25-1
CDR3 protein: CASSSGGNYNEQFF

D gene: -
CDR3 length: 14
J gene: TRBJ2-7
V gene: TRBV2
CDR3 protein: CASISDLSSYEQYF

D gene: TRBD2
CDR3 length: 15
J gene: TRBJ2-1
V gene: TRBV5-1
CDR3 protein: CASRLTSGASDEQFF

D gene: -
CDR3 length: 14
J gene: TRBJ2-1
V gene: TRBV5-4
CDR3 protein: CASSRRDTYNEQFF

D gene: -
CDR3 length: 13
J gene: TRBJ2-1
V gene: TRBV4-3
CDR3 protein: CASSRGQINEQFF

D gene: TRBD1
CDR3 length: 14
J gene: TRBJ2-3
V gene: TRBV19
CDR3 protein: CASSVGQITDTQYF

D gene: -
CDR3 length: 11
J gene: TRBJ2-5
V gene: TRBV7-9
CDR3 protein: CASSLQETQYF

D gene: -
CDR3 length: 13
J gene: TRBJ2-5
V gene: TRBV28
CDR3 protein: CASRLQAEETQYF

D gene: -
CDR3 length: 14
J gene: TRBJ2-7
V gene: TRBV13
CDR3 protein: CASSLGSDSYEQYF

D gene: -
CDR3 length: 13
J gene: TRBJ2-4
V gene: TRBV2
CDR3 protein: CASSVLAKNIQYF

D gene: -
CDR3 length: 14
J gene: TRBJ2-2
V gene: TRBV7-2
CDR3 protein: CASSLGQNTGELFF

D gene: TRBD2
CDR3 length: 20
J gene: TRBJ2-2
V gene: TRBV9
CDR3 protein: CASSGSGTSGPTLDTGELFF

D gene: -
CDR3 length: 11
J gene: TRBJ1-2
V gene: TRBV2
CDR3 protein: CAQASNYGYTF

D gene: -
CDR3 length: 13
J gene: TRBJ2-2
V gene: TRBV2
CDR3 protein: CASMAGGTGELFF

D gene: TRBD1
CDR3 length: 14
J gene: TRBJ1-4
V gene: TRBV5-4
CDR3 protein: CASSSGQGREKLFF

D gene: TRBD2
CDR3 length: 16
J gene: TRBJ2-1
V gene: TRBV11-2
CDR3 protein: CASSLGTSGRANEQFF

D gene: TRBD2
CDR3 length: 15
J gene: TRBJ2-4
V gene: TRBV5-8
CDR3 protein: CASGLAGVSKNIQYF

D gene: -
CDR3 length: 14
J gene: TRBJ2-4
V gene: TRBV7-9
CDR3 protein: CASSLMGLGAIQYF

D gene: TRBD1
CDR3 length: 19
J gene: TRBJ2-1
V gene: TRBV19
CDR3 protein: CASSKSGIMTGGSYNEQFF

D gene: -
CDR3 length: 14
J gene: TRBJ2-7
V gene: TRBV28
CDR3 protein: CASSLTGTHYEQYF

D gene: -
CDR3 length: 14
J gene: TRBJ2-5
V gene: TRBV7-2
CDR3 protein: CASGRQGIGETQYF

D gene: TRBD2
CDR3 length: 16
J gene: TRBJ2-2
V gene: TRBV7-7
CDR3 protein: CASSFAWTSNTGELFF

D gene: -
CDR3 length: 14
J gene: TRBJ2-3
V gene: TRBV6-6
CDR3 protein: CASSRGTAVDTQYF

D gene: TRBD2
CDR3 length: 15
J gene: TRBJ2-1
V gene: TRBV29-1
CDR3 protein: CSVEDNPGTSNEQFF

D gene: TRBD1
CDR3 length: 13
J gene: TRBJ1-2
V gene: TRBV10-3
CDR3 protein: CAIRARQGEGYTF

D gene: TRBD1
CDR3 length: 13
J gene: TRBJ1-1
V gene: TRBV7-2
CDR3 protein: CASSLGQGAQAFF

D gene: -
CDR3 length: 16
J gene: TRBJ1-4
V gene: TRBV6-6
CDR3 protein: CASSRGQMVTNEKLFF

D gene: -
CDR3 length: 17
J gene: TRBJ1-2
V gene: TRBV10-3
CDR3 protein: CAIRSHLDRHIAYGYTF

D gene: -
CDR3 length: 12
J gene: TRBJ2-7
V gene: TRBV10-3
CDR3 protein: CAISAPAYEQYF

D gene: TRBD2
CDR3 length: 16
J gene: TRBJ2-1
V gene: TRBV18
CDR3 protein: CASSLRGLAGEGEQFF

D gene: -
CDR3 length: 18
J gene: TRBJ2-5
V gene: TRBV2
CDR3 protein: CASSELDATELYQETQYF

D gene: TRBD2
CDR3 length: 17
J gene: TRBJ2-5
V gene: TRBV14
CDR3 protein: CASSPGLAGAGVETQYF

D gene: -
CDR3 length: 14
J gene: TRBJ2-7
V gene: TRBV30
CDR3 protein: CAWRMRVPPYEQYF

D gene: -
CDR3 length: 13
J gene: TRBJ2-3
V gene: TRBV30
CDR3 protein: CAWSVRQQDTQYF

D gene: TRBD2
CDR3 length: 14
J gene: TRBJ2-7
V gene: TRBV10-1
CDR3 protein: CASSEDKREVEQYF